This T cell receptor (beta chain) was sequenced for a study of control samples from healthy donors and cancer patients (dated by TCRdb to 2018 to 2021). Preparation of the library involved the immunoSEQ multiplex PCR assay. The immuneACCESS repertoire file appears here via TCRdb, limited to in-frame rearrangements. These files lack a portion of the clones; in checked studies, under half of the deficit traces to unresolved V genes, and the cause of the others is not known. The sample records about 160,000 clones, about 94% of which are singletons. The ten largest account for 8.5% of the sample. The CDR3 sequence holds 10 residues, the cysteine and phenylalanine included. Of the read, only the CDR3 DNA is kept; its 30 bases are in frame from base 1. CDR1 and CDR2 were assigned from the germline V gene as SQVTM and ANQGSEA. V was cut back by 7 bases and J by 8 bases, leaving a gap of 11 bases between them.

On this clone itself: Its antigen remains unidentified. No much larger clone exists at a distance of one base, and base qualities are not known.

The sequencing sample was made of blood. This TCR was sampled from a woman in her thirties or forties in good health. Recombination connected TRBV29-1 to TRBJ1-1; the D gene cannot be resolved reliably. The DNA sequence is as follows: TGCAGCGCCACATACGGAGAAGCTTTCTTT. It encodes CSATYGEAFF.